The clone carrying this T cell receptor beta chain was counted a single time. The data stem from a study of blood T cell repertoires in COVID-19. TCRdb's copy holds only in-frame clones and misses some; the assay was immunoSEQ multiplex PCR. This table holds about 230,000 clones, 85% to 90% found once. The sequenced material came from peripheral blood. The TCR sequence derives from a man aged 45-65 years with COVID-19, enrolled during active disease.

CDR3 coding DNA: TGTGCCAGCAGCCGCCTGACAGTACCCTACGAGCAGTACTTC. Its protein product is CASSRLTVPYEQYF. The V call is TRBV3-1 (or the pseudogene TRBV3-2), the J call TRBJ2-7; a possible D gene is TRBD1 (5 bases). Germline V CDR1 and CDR2: LGHDT, YNNKEL (reference sequence). This CDR3 has 14 amino acids. V gave up 4 bases and J gave up 2 bases, with 12 bases separating them.